A single T cell receptor (beta chain) is shown here with its context. The sequence runs out 3 residues before the end of the CDR3; the remainder is reconstructed from the germline J gene. Repertoires were generated with immunoSEQ multiplex PCR, while TCRdb's copy carries only in-frame clones and drops some. The specimen's table records tens of thousands of clones. This entry comes from a study of T cells in women clearing cervical HPV infection. Study as a whole: Case blood drawn at lesion detection; control blood after infection cleared.

CDR3 length equals 15 residues. Germline assignment: CDR1 SGHTA and CDR2 FQGNSA. Unmatched junction bases numbered 1, after V lost 1 base and J lost 1 base. All participants had a single incident cervical HPV16 infection, and prevalent HPV16 infections were excluded. The source material was blood buffy coat. The sequence derives from a woman between 18 and 70 years old with a cervical HPV16 infection that either progressed to CIN3+ or cleared (not recorded which). The chain employs TRBV7-2 and TRBJ1-5; 7 nucleotides agree with TRBD1. CDR3 DNA (partial): TGTGCCAGCAGCTTAGGAGGGGGCAGCAATCAGCCC. It is translated as CASSLGGGSNQP. In full, the CDR3 reads CASSLGGGSNQPQHF. The variable domain in full, with the rest retrieved from reference TRBV7-2 and TRBJ1-5, is GAGVSQSPSNKVTEKGKDVELRCDPISGHTALYWYRQSLGQGLEFLIYFQGNSAPDKSGLPSDRFSAERTGGSVSTLTIQRTQQEDSAVYLCASSLGGGSNQPQHFGDGTRLSIL.